One and the same sample provided the 27 T cell receptor beta chains below, sequenced in a study of control samples from healthy donors and cancer patients. The table came from immunoSEQ multiplex PCR; TCRdb's copy has only in-frame clones and leaves some out. Here the sample spans 100,000 to 150,000 clones, around 87% being singletons. The source material was blood. Receptors were obtained from a man between 35 and 55 years old in good health.

The chain couples TRBV3-1 (or the pseudogene TRBV3-2) to TRBJ1-1, with D possibly matching TRBD1 (5 bases). CDR1 is LGHDT, CDR2 YNNKEL, per germline (reference sequence). The CDR3 contains 16 residues. V lost 0 bases, J lost 7 bases, and 18 bases lay in between. CDR3 sequence reads: CASSQELAGKRGEAFF. CDR3 DNA sequence: TGTGCCAGCAGCCAAGAACTAGCAGGGAAACGTGGTGAAGCTTTCTTT.

The rearrangement links TRBV10-1 to TRBJ1-3; D is unclear. Between the trimmed V and J ends, which lost 5 bases and 0 bases, there was a span of 11 bases. The CDR3 is made up of 15 amino acids. Per germline, CDR1 WNHNN and CDR2 SYGVQD (reference sequence). The CDR3 region is CASSPDRNSGNTIYF. In DNA form, the CDR3 reads TGCGCCAGCAGTCCCGACCGAAACTCTGGAAACACCATATATTTT.

In its sample, this clone was seen once. CDR3 amino acids: CASTSGTANYYGYTF. The DNA of the CDR3 is TGTGCCAGCACCTCCGGGACAGCCAACTACTATGGCTACACCTTC. This sequence joins TRBV6-5 and TRBJ1-2, with 7 bases aligning to TRBD1. Germline V gene sequence: CDR1 MNHEY, CDR2 SVGAGI. V gave up 7 bases and J gave up 3 bases; unmatched junction bases: 11. This CDR3 is built from 15 residues.

In its sample, this clone was seen once. V gene TRBV18 combines with J gene TRBJ2-7, with D possibly TRBD2 on 6 matching bases. Per the germline V gene, CDR1 is KGHSH and CDR2 is LQKENI. V was trimmed by 0 bases and J by 6 bases, leaving 9 bases between them. CDR3 size: 13 residues. DNA for the CDR3: TGTGCCAGCTCACCACCGGGGCGGGGCGAGCAGTACTTC. Protein product: CASSPPGRGEQYF. Full variable domain (outside the CDR3, taken from reference TRBV18 and TRBJ2-7): NAGVMQNPRHLVRRRGQEARLRCSPMKGHSHVYWYRQLPEEGLKFMVYLQKENIIDESGMPKERFSAEFPKEGPSILRIQQVVRGDSAAYFCASSPPGRGEQYFGPGTRLTVT.

A few counts support this clone. The gene calls are TRBV9 and TRBJ1-3; D remains unclear. Germline V CDR1 and CDR2: SGDLS, YYNGEE. V lost 0 bases and J 9 bases, leaving 13 bases between the germline ends. CDR3 length equals 14 residues. CDR3 sequence: CASSVEERVGTIYF. Here the CDR3 DNA reads TGTGCCAGCAGCGTAGAAGAGAGGGTTGGCACCATATATTTT.

The rearrangement links TRBV24-1 to TRBJ2-3; TRBD2 matches 10 bases. With V trimmed by 9 bases and J by 0 bases, 14 bases remained unmatched. The CDR3 has 18 residues. The germline V gene encodes CDR1 KGHDR and CDR2 SFDVKD. The CDR3 region is CATRPGSGGAFSTDTQYF. The DNA for the CDR3 is TGTGCCACCCGTCCAGGAAGCGGGGGGGCCTTTAGCACAGATACGCAGTATTTT.

The gene calls are TRBV6-6 and TRBJ2-3, with D tentatively TRBD2 (5 bases). The CDR3 runs 16 residues. Per the germline V gene, CDR1 is MNHNY and CDR2 is SVGAGI (reference sequence). V lost 6 bases and J lost 0, with 16 bases in between. The CDR3 nucleotides read TGTGCCAGCAGCCGCCGGGGAATGGGTAGCACAGATACGCAGTATTTT. Amino acids: CASSRRGMGSTDTQYF.

This clone occurred once. V and J are TRBV4-3 and TRBJ2-5; TRBD1 matches 7 bases. The J segment lost 4 bases and the V segment lost 5 bases, leaving 4 bases of the junction unmatched. CDR3 length: 13 amino acids. The germline CDR1 and CDR2 sequences are LGHNA and YSLEER. The CDR3 DNA reads as TGCGCCAGCAGCAGACAGGGTAGAGAGACCCAGTACTTC. This gives the protein CASSRQGRETQYF.

The chain employs TRBV7-9 and TRBJ1-6; TRBD1 is a possible D gene (5 bases). CDR1 and CDR2 from the germline V gene are SEHNR and FQNEAQ (reference sequence). V was pared by 2 bases and J by 6 bases, with 14 bases between. This CDR3 has 16 amino acids. CDR3 sequence reads: CASSLNGGMSNSPLHF. CDR3 nucleotides: TGTGCCAGCAGCTTAAACGGGGGGATGAGTAATTCACCCCTCCACTTT.

The chain couples TRBV23-1 to TRBJ2-7, with D perhaps TRBD2 (5 bases). TRBV23-1 is designated an ORF whose function remains uncertain. The V end was cut by 6 bases, the J end by 0 bases, with 12 bases between. The CDR3 length is 14 residues. CDR3 residues: CASSPQGGSYEQYF. The CDR3 DNA is TGCGCCAGCAGCCCCCAAGGAGGCTCCTACGAGCAGTACTTC.

The chain links TRBV18 to TRBJ1-2; D call uncertain. Trimming left V 1 base short and J 7 bases short, with 13 bases between. Looked up from germline, CDR1 is KGHSH and CDR2 is LQKENI. The CDR3 has 14 amino acids. CDR3 protein: CASSPLRDPTGYTF. The CDR3, as DNA: TGTGCCAGCTCACCACTGAGGGATCCGACTGGCTACACCTTC.

The V gene is TRBV5-1, the J gene TRBJ1-1; 7 nucleotides line up with TRBD1. With V trimmed by 2 bases and J by 1 base, 2 bases remained unmatched. The CDR3 extends over 14 amino acids. Germline-derived CDR1 and CDR2 are SGHRS and YFSETQ. This chain's CDR3 is CASSFTGANTEAFF. CDR3 nucleotide sequence: TGCGCCAGCAGCTTTACAGGGGCGAACACTGAAGCTTTCTTT.

This rearrangement joins TRBV3-1 (or the pseudogene TRBV3-2) to TRBJ2-1, with D uncertain. The V gene's germline CDR1 is LGHDT and CDR2 YNNKEL (reference sequence). This CDR3 is built from 12 residues. V lost 10 bases and J 7 bases, leaving 14 bases between the germline ends. The CDR3 sequence: CATNCRVNEQFF. The CDR3 DNA sequence: TGTGCCACCAATTGTAGGGTAAATGAGCAGTTCTTC.

This clone occurred once. The genes are TRBV19 and TRBJ2-1, with 7 bases lining up with TRBD2. Germline lookup yields CDR1 LNHDA and CDR2 SQIVND (reference sequence). With V trimmed by 7 bases and J by 7 bases, 10 bases remained unmatched. This CDR3 spans 14 amino acids. DNA for the CDR3: TGTGCCAGTAAATTGGGGGGGACTGCAAATGAGCAGTTCTTC. Amino acids: CASKLGGTANEQFF.

This rearrangement joins TRBV9 to TRBJ1-6; D not certain. Germline CDR1 SGDLS, CDR2 YYNGEE. The CDR3 is made up of 12 amino acids. V was pared by 7 bases and J by 10 bases, with 12 bases between. The CDR3 DNA reads as TGTGCCAGCGGGATCGTGGGGTCACCCCTCCACTTT. Translating gives CASGIVGSPLHF.

The chain has TRBV21-1 and TRBJ1-1. TRBV21-1 is a pseudogene. This CDR3 is built from 14 residues. The CDR3 coding sequence is TGTGCCAGAGAGGGGGGAAGGGGGAACACTGAAGCTTTCTTT. Translation gives CAREGGRGNTEAFF.

The rearrangement uses TRBV9 and TRBJ1-1, with D possibly matching TRBD1 (6 bases). V was pared by 3 bases and J by 5 bases, with 14 bases between. This CDR3 has 14 residues. Germline assignment: CDR1 SGDLS and CDR2 YYNGEE. The CDR3 is CASSGGLQGTEAFF. The CDR3 bases are TGTGCCAGCAGCGGAGGTCTACAGGGAACTGAAGCTTTCTTT.

This chain links TRBV14 with TRBJ2-3, with D perhaps TRBD2 (5 bases). Germline lookup yields CDR1 SGHDN and CDR2 FVKESK. The CDR3 extends over 15 amino acids. V lost 5 bases to trimming and J lost 0 bases, with 12 bases between them. The CDR3 loop is CASSVGLVSTDTQYF. In DNA, the CDR3 is TGTGCCAGCAGCGTAGGACTGGTTAGCACAGATACGCAGTATTTT.

J is TRBJ1-2 and V is TRBV5-3; a weak D match, TRBD1 (5 bases). TRBV5-3 is an ORF; its function is uncertain. The CDR3 consists of 16 residues. Trimming stripped 0 bases from V and 0 bases from J, with 12 bases between. The CDR3 spells CARSLAPREANYGYTF. The CDR3 nucleotides are TGTGCCAGAAGCTTGGCTCCCAGGGAAGCTAACTATGGCTACACCTTC.

This clone was found a few times. The chain uses TRBV5-6 and TRBJ1-5, with D unresolved. Germline V gene lookup returns CDR1 SGHDT and CDR2 YYEEEE. The CDR3 runs 18 residues. The ends were cut back, 3 bases at V and 7 bases at J, with 26 bases in the middle. For the CDR3, the DNA is TGTGCCAGCAGCTCACGATTCTTAGACGGTGACACTTACCAGCCCCAGCATTTT. It yields the protein CASSSRFLDGDTYQPQHF.

This clone was seen just once. This CDR3 is CASSDLSGNTIYF. The CDR3, as DNA: TGTGCCAGCAGTGATCTCTCTGGAAACACCATATATTTT. This rearrangement joins TRBV6-1 to TRBJ1-3; D uncertain. CDR3 length equals 13 residues. V lost 3 bases, J lost 0 bases, and 3 bases lay in between. Germline V lookup: CDR1 MNHNS, CDR2 SASEGT.

The chain has TRBV5-1 and TRBJ2-7; 7 nucleotides match TRBD1. From germline, CDR1 is SGHRS and CDR2 YFSETQ. The length of the CDR3 is 12 residues. Trimming took 2 bases from V and 5 from J; bases not matched to a gene: 1. The CDR3 protein is CASSFTGDEQYF. DNA for the CDR3: TGCGCCAGCAGCTTTACAGGGGACGAGCAGTACTTC.

The V gene is TRBV29-1, the J gene TRBJ2-4; weak D call: TRBD2 (6 bases). CDR3 length: 13 residues. The germline CDR1 and CDR2 sequences are SQVTM and ANQGSEA. Trimming left V 7 bases short and J 0 bases short, with 10 bases between. The DNA for the CDR3 is TGCAGCGGCGGGGAGAGAGCCAAAAACATTCAGTACTTC. It is translated as CSGGERAKNIQYF.

The chain carries TRBV2 and TRBJ1-1, with D perhaps matching TRBD1 (6 bases). V dropped 7 bases and J dropped 1 base, with 19 bases sitting between them. CDR3 size: 16 residues. From germline, CDR1 is SNHLY and CDR2 FYNNEI. The CDR3 reads CASKGQPLNQNTEAFF. CDR3 coding DNA: TGTGCCAGCAAAGGACAGCCTTTAAACCAGAACACTGAAGCTTTCTTT.

This rearrangement joins TRBV21-1 to TRBJ2-2; whether TRBD2, the table's D call, matches the DNA was not checked. TRBV21-1 is shown as a pseudogene. The CDR3 has 16 amino acids. In DNA form, the CDR3 reads TGTGCCAGCAGCCTCCCGGTGCGGGGGGGCACCGGGGAGCTGTTTTTT. Amino acids: CASSLPVRGGTGELFF.

The chain couples TRBV7-9 to TRBJ1-6; 7 bases map to TRBD1. The CDR3 length is 18 residues. With 4 bases clipped from V and 0 bases from J, the junction kept 9 bases outside the gene matches. Germline V lookup: CDR1 SEHNR, CDR2 FQNEAQ (reference sequence). In DNA form, the CDR3 reads TGTGCCAGCAGCTCCGGACTCAGGGGGAGCTCCTATAATTCACCCCTCCACTTT. Amino acid sequence: CASSSGLRGSSYNSPLHF.

The CDR3 loop reads CASSQETGKAFF. The CDR3 region has the DNA TGTGCCAGCAGCCAAGAGACAGGCAAAGCTTTCTTT. This chain uses TRBV3-1 (or the pseudogene TRBV3-2) with TRBJ1-1, with D perhaps TRBD1 (6 bases). Trimming shortened V by 0 bases and J by 9 bases, and 8 bases separated the two germline ends. There are 12 residues in the CDR3. CDR1 is LGHDT and CDR2 is YNNKEL in the germline V gene (reference sequence).